This section outlines one T cell receptor beta chain sequence together with its context. The likely explanation is a read error, given a far larger clone one base away. Because it lacks the conserved phenylalanine or tryptophan at the end, this CDR3 is likely a read error. TCR beta cDNA was reverse-transcribed from around 0.55 ug of total RNA. The reaction used a constant-region primer and ProtoScript II reverse transcriptase. ARM-PCR was slightly modified, and three nested multiplex PCR rounds with it gave rise to the TCR beta libraries. Forward primers for TRBV1-TRBV30 and a C-beta reverse primer served the first two PCR rounds, at around 9 cycles each. TCRdb independently ran MiXCR on the multiplex PCR reads; one entry per CDR3 protein. The data show about 190,000 distinct CDR3 sequences, 85% seen once. The sample comes from a study of tumor-infiltrating lymphocytes in primary liver carcinoma.

Germline V lookup: CDR1 GTSNPN, CDR2 SVGIG (reference sequence). V was cut by 0 bases and J by 3 bases, with 8 bases left in between. The length of the CDR3 is 13 residues. Bulk tissue was left unsorted, and RNA and DNA were co-extracted from about 19-30 mg of it. This chain connects TRBV30 to TRBJ1-1; D gene unclear. This sequence originates from a man aged 40-49 years with primary liver carcinoma and hepatitis B virus infection. Sequences were obtained from tumor tissue from primary liver carcinoma. The CDR3 spells CAWSVGWDTEAFL. The CDR3 DNA follows: TGTGCCTGGAGTGTGGGATGGGACACTGAAGCTTTCCTT.